This is a list of T cell receptor beta chains from one sample in a study of cytomegalovirus exposure and HLA in healthy donors. Profiling relied on immunoSEQ multiplex PCR, and the TCRdb table lists in-frame clones only, not all of them. This sample yields about 89,000 clones, of which 85% are seen a single time; about 7.7% belongs to the top ten. Sequenced: PBMCs. The receptors derive from a man aged 40-55 years in good health and CMV-seropositive. The CDR3 runs from the conserved cysteine through the conserved F or W. Each record gives: V gene, J gene, clone size, CDR3 protein. A clone size is listed for some rows: how often the clone was seen (once, few, many), or a class if it is expanded.

V: TRBV10-2
J: TRBJ2-1
size: NA
CDR3: CASRDRTYNEQFF

V: TRBV7-4
J: TRBJ2-3
size: once
CDR3: CASSSREASCGTDTQYF

V: TRBV19
J: TRBJ2-1
size: NA
CDR3: CASRSLAGVGYNEQFF

V: TRBV25-1
J: TRBJ2-1
size: NA
CDR3: CASTRGSSYNEQFF

V: TRBV6-1
J: TRBJ2-3
size: NA
CDR3: CASRGTGWGTDTQYF

V: TRBV6-1
J: TRBJ1-1
size: NA
CDR3: CASSETDLQGYTEAFF

V: TRBV15
J: TRBJ1-4
size: NA
CDR3: CATSRGELDNEKLFF

V: TRBV15
J: TRBJ1-1
size: NA
CDR3: CATRNRGTNTEAFF

V: TRBV2
J: TRBJ2-1
size: NA
CDR3: CASRLGSNEQFF

V: TRBV10-3
J: TRBJ1-2
size: NA
CDR3: CAISESPTGTAYGYTF

V: TRBV2
J: TRBJ2-1
size: NA
CDR3: CASTTGTAVYNEQFF

V: TRBV7-8
J: TRBJ1-1
size: NA
CDR3: CASSEGIPPGTEAFF

V: TRBV29-1
J: TRBJ2-3
size: NA
CDR3: CSVFKGRGSTDTQYF

V: TRBV5-1
J: TRBJ1-2
size: NA
CDR3: CASSLEQSIGYTF

V: TRBV11-3
J: NA
size: NA
CDR3: CASSSTGMYEQYF

V: TRBV9
J: TRBJ2-1
size: NA
CDR3: CASSPRVSSYNEQFF

V: TRBV9
J: TRBJ2-1
size: NA
CDR3: CASSSTGTDEQFF

V: TRBV2
J: NA
size: NA
CDR3: CASTIMGGSEQYF

V: TRBV28
J: TRBJ2-3
size: NA
CDR3: CATRLTSGRAGTQYF

V: TRBV2
J: TRBJ1-2
size: few
CDR3: CASGEGFRGYTF

V: TRBV6-6
J: TRBJ1-1
size: NA
CDR3: CASSYSSTRYTEAFF

V: TRBV29-1
J: TRBJ2-5
size: NA
CDR3: CSVGLGQLQETQYF

V: TRBV18
J: TRBJ2-5
size: NA
CDR3: CASSPLGLGKETQYF

V: TRBV5-1
J: TRBJ2-2
size: NA
CDR3: CASSLQGLFGELFF

V: TRBV6-5
J: TRBJ2-7
size: NA
CDR3: CASSYAAGGPHEQYF

V: TRBV21-1
J: TRBJ1-3
size: NA
CDR3: CASSKGQGNRENTIYF

V: TRBV5-4
J: TRBJ1-2
size: few
CDR3: CASTKSVDREADGYTF

V: TRBV2
J: TRBJ1-2
size: NA
CDR3: CASSEMTGPYGYTF

V: TRBV6-1
J: TRBJ1-3
size: NA
CDR3: CASSHRSGNTIYF

V: TRBV27
J: TRBJ2-7
size: few
CDR3: CASSPGGYEQYF

V: TRBV10-2
J: TRBJ2-3
size: NA
CDR3: CASRAGAGTSTDTQYF

V: TRBV5-6
J: TRBJ2-7
size: few
CDR3: CASRSSPSSYEQYF

V: TRBV4-1
J: TRBJ2-1
size: few
CDR3: CASSQGPGLAEQFF

V: TRBV29-1
J: TRBJ2-1
size: NA
CDR3: CSAKAGVSYNEQFF

V: TRBV7-9
J: TRBJ2-1
size: NA
CDR3: CASSSTGTAKGEQFF

V: TRBV5-6
J: TRBJ1-1
size: NA
CDR3: CASSPNRDTEAFF

V: TRBV9
J: TRBJ2-2
size: NA
CDR3: CASSVGPSLNTGELFF